These 19 T cell receptor beta chains originate from one sample sequenced in a study of T cells in narcolepsy. TCRdb's copy holds only in-frame clones and misses some; the assay was immunoSEQ multiplex PCR. The table lists over 25,000 clones, about 85% of them singletons. Sequenced sample: CD45RA- memory CD4+ T cells from PBMCs. These receptors all stem from a human donor with narcolepsy.

This chain links TRBV4-2 with TRBJ2-5; 10 nucleotides align to TRBD2. With 1 base clipped from V and 6 bases from J, the junction kept 11 bases outside the gene matches. The CDR3 contains 17 residues. The V gene's germline CDR1 is LGHNA and CDR2 YNFKEQ. The CDR3 loop reads CASSQVDLAGAVQTQYF. Written as DNA, the CDR3 is TGTGCCAGCAGCCAAGTAGACCTAGCGGGGGCTGTACAGACCCAGTACTTC.

V gene TRBV6-5 combines with J gene TRBJ2-7; D is uncertain. This CDR3 has 11 amino acids. The germline V gene has CDR1 MNHEY and CDR2 SVGAGI. V lost 10 bases, J lost 3 bases, and 10 bases lay in between. The chain's CDR3 is CATLMGYEQYF. The CDR3 region has the DNA TGTGCCACCCTCATGGGCTACGAGCAGTACTTC.

Points on this clone: At one end, the junction sequence differs from germline, possibly due to a read error. The chain links TRBV27 to TRBJ1-3; D is unclear. CDR1 and CDR2 (germline): MNHEY, SMNVEV (reference sequence). This CDR3 is built from 13 residues. CDR3 DNA: TGTGCCAGCAGTCGGGCGCCTGGGAACACCATATATTTT. Its protein product is CASSRAPGNTIYF.

The chain recombines TRBV4-3 with TRBJ1-2, with 10 bases aligning to TRBD1. In germline, CDR1 is LGHNA, CDR2 YSLEER. There are 17 residues in the CDR3. Germline trimming cut 5 bases from V and 4 bases from J; bases unmatched to any gene: 13. The CDR3 DNA follows: TGCGCCAGCAGCGAGGGACAGGGGCCGGGGATTACCTATGGCTACACCTTC. Protein sequence: CASSEGQGPGITYGYTF.

The V and J genes are TRBV19 and TRBJ1-4, with 7 bases matching TRBD1. The CDR3 has 15 amino acids. Germline CDR1 reads LNHDA; CDR2 reads SQIVND (reference sequence). V shed 2 bases, J shed 6 bases, and the junction held 6 bases outside the gene matches. The CDR3: CASSIQGDFYEKLFF. CDR3 bases: TGTGCCAGTAGTATACAGGGGGACTTTTATGAAAAACTGTTTTTT. The variable domain in full, completed from reference TRBV19 and TRBJ1-4, reads DGGITQSPKYLFRKEGQNVTLSCEQNLNHDAMYWYRQDPGQGLRLIYYSQIVNDFQKGDIAEGYSVSREKKESFPLTVTSAQKNPTAFYLCASSIQGDFYEKLFFGSGTQLSVL.

This rearrangement joins TRBV11-2 to TRBJ2-2; TRBD1 aligns across 8 bases. This CDR3 contains 15 residues. Per the germline V gene, CDR1 is SGHAT and CDR2 is FQNNGV. After removal of 1 base from V and 8 bases from J, the junction contained 6 bases not matched to a gene. The CDR3 DNA reads TGTGCCAGCAGCTTAGCCCCGGACAGGGCGGGGGAGCTGTTTTTT. Protein: CASSLAPDRAGELFF. The full variable domain, rest sourced from reference TRBV11-2 and TRBJ2-2, is EAGVAQSPRYKIIEKRQSVAFWCNPISGHATLYWYQQILGQGPKLLIQFQNNGVVDDSQLPKDRFSAERLKGVDSTLKIQPAKLEDSAVYLCASSLAPDRAGELFFGEGSRLTVL.

This chain links TRBV6-1 with TRBJ2-4; possibly TRBD1 for D (5 bases). The CDR3 covers 14 residues. The V end was cut by 8 bases, the J end by 0 bases, with 11 bases between. Germline V gene data show CDR1 as MNHNS and CDR2 as SASEGT. DNA for the CDR3: TGTGCCAGCTGCAGGGAATTAGCCAAAAACATTCAGTACTTC. Protein product: CASCRELAKNIQYF.

The chain links TRBV30 to TRBJ2-3, with D possibly TRBD2 on 6 matching bases. The CDR3 runs to 14 residues. V was clipped by 3 bases and J by 1 base, with 11 bases between them. CDR1 and CDR2 from the germline V gene are GTSNPN and SVGIG (reference sequence). In DNA form, the CDR3 reads TGTGCCTGGAGCGCCGGAGGGGGCACAGATACGCAGTATTTT. It translates to CAWSAGGGTDTQYF.

This chain uses TRBV6-1 with TRBJ2-1, with 12 bases fitting TRBD2. The CDR3 spans 15 residues. Germline V gene sequence: CDR1 MNHNS, CDR2 SASEGT. J lost 0 bases, V lost 7 bases, and 1 base had no gene match. CDR3 in DNA: TGTGCCAGCACTAGCGGGGGGGCCTCCTACAATGAGCAGTTCTTC. Amino acid sequence: CASTSGGASYNEQFF.

The J gene is TRBJ2-4, the V gene TRBV27, with unresolved D. V lost 5 bases and J lost 2, with 13 bases in between. CDR3 size: 15 residues. Germline values: CDR1 MNHEY, CDR2 SMNVEV (reference sequence). The CDR3 here is CASSPYGPPKNIQYF. Here the CDR3 DNA reads TGTGCCAGCAGTCCGTATGGCCCGCCCAAAAACATTCAGTACTTC.

The chain employs TRBV7-9 and TRBJ1-5, with D possibly being TRBD1 (5 bases). Germline V CDR1 and CDR2: SEHNR, FQNEAQ (reference sequence). The length of the CDR3 is 14 residues. Trimming removed 2 bases from V and 7 bases from J, with 12 bases in between. Written as DNA, the CDR3 is TGTGCCAGCAGCTTAATCGGGGAGGGGCAGCCCCAGCATTTT. Its protein is CASSLIGEGQPQHF.

The genes are TRBV7-6 and TRBJ2-7; 7 bases line up with TRBD2. The CDR3 spans 17 residues. CDR1 and CDR2 from the germline V gene are SGHVS and FNYEAQ. V trimming: 5 bases; J trimming: 0 bases; junction bases outside the gene matches: 13. The CDR3 spells CASSRTFSRGSSYEQYF. DNA for the CDR3: TGTGCCAGCAGCCGGACCTTTTCGCGGGGGAGCTCCTACGAGCAGTACTTC. Together with reference TRBV7-6 and TRBJ2-7, the CDR3 gives the full variable domain: GAGVSQSPRYKVTKRGQDVALRCDPISGHVSLYWYRQALGQGPEFLTYFNYEAQQDKSGLPNDRFSAERPEGSISTLTIQRTEQRDSAMYRCASSRTFSRGSSYEQYFGPGTRLTVT.

V gene TRBV11-2 combines with J gene TRBJ1-6; the match to TRBD1 covers 7 bases. CDR1 and CDR2 from the germline V gene are SGHAT and FQNNGV. After removal of 5 bases from V and 7 bases from J, the junction contained 2 bases not matched to a gene. The CDR3 has 13 residues. CDR3 nucleotide sequence: TGTGCCAGCAGCCGGGACAGCAATTCACCCCTCCACTTT. The encoded protein is CASSRDSNSPLHF.

The rearrangement links TRBV5-6 to TRBJ1-6; D is undetermined. Germline CDR1 reads SGHDT; CDR2 reads YYEEEE. The CDR3 contains 16 residues. V gave up 1 base and J gave up 2 bases, with 10 bases separating them. Here the CDR3 reads CASSLMSRTYNSPLHF. CDR3 nucleotide sequence: TGTGCCAGCAGCTTGATGAGCCGGACCTATAATTCACCCCTCCACTTT.

The chain employs TRBV4-1 and TRBJ2-3, with D possibly matching TRBD1 (6 bases). Germline V gives CDR1 MGHRA, CDR2 YSYEKL. The CDR3 is 16 amino acids. The V end lost 1 base, the J end lost 9 bases, and 20 bases lay between the germline ends. CDR3 residues: CASSQGFEGDLITQYF. The DNA of the CDR3 is TGCGCCAGCAGCCAAGGCTTTGAGGGGGACCTCATAACGCAGTATTTT.

DNA for the CDR3: TGCGCCAGCAGTCAGAGAGGCTACACCTTC. Amino acids: CASSQRGYTF. The gene calls are TRBV5-1 and TRBJ1-2; D not certain. Between the trimmed V and J ends, which lost 5 bases and 8 bases, there was a span of 7 bases. The germline V gene has CDR1 SGHRS and CDR2 YFSETQ. This CDR3 is 10 amino acids long.

The chain couples TRBV5-6 to TRBJ1-6; D remains unclear. Trimming pared 4 bases from V and 6 bases from J, leaving 11 bases between. CDR1 and CDR2 from the germline V gene are SGHDT and YYEEEE. This CDR3 has 14 residues. The CDR3 DNA reads as TGTGCCAGCAGCATGGGCCAGGTTAATTCACCCCTCCACTTT. This gives the protein CASSMGQVNSPLHF.

The chain carries TRBV6-1 and TRBJ1-5; 8 nucleotides align to TRBD1. CDR1 is MNHNS, CDR2 SASEGT, per germline. Losses at the gene ends were 6 bases for V and 2 bases for J; bases not matched to a gene: 3. The CDR3 is 14 amino acids. The CDR3 nucleotides read TGTGCCAGCAGGGACAGGGATGGCAATCAGCCCCAGCATTTT. This codes for CASRDRDGNQPQHF.

This clone appeared a single time. This chain joins TRBV6-5 and TRBJ1-4; possible D gene TRBD1, 5 bases. The CDR3 sequence is 15 residues long. Germline CDR1 MNHEY, CDR2 SVGAGI. V was clipped by 6 bases and J by 8 bases, with 19 bases between them. This CDR3 is CASSSSGRVGEKLFF. CDR3 sequence (DNA): TGTGCCAGCAGCAGCAGCGGCAGGGTGGGAGAAAAACTGTTTTTT.